This T cell receptor (beta chain) was identified during a study of T cells in Graves' hyperthyroidism and ophthalmopathy. For this clonotype: The antigen is unknown.

TCR beta CDR3 regions were amplified from RNA transcripts. Researchers ran a first-round RT-PCR on the TCR CDR3 using the HTBI primer set. TCRdb reprocessed the multiplex PCR reads with MiXCR, giving one entry per CDR3 protein. The sample lists about 690,000 distinct CDR3 sequences, 15% to 20% occurring once. Study results and limitations: Prediction of ophthalmopathy progression came a median about 6 months pre-onset.

The CDR3 spans 15 residues. The ends were cut back, 4 bases at V and 1 base at J, with 15 bases in the middle. In germline, CDR1 is SGDLS, CDR2 YYNGEE. The sequence came from a man aged 45-65 years with Graves' hyperthyroidism. The J gene is TRBJ2-7, the V gene TRBV9; D is possibly TRBD2 (5 bases). The material sequenced was blood. CDR3 sequence (DNA): TGTGCCAGCAGCCCTAGCCACAGCCAGTCCTACGAGCAGTACTTC. It translates to CASSPSHSQSYEQYF.